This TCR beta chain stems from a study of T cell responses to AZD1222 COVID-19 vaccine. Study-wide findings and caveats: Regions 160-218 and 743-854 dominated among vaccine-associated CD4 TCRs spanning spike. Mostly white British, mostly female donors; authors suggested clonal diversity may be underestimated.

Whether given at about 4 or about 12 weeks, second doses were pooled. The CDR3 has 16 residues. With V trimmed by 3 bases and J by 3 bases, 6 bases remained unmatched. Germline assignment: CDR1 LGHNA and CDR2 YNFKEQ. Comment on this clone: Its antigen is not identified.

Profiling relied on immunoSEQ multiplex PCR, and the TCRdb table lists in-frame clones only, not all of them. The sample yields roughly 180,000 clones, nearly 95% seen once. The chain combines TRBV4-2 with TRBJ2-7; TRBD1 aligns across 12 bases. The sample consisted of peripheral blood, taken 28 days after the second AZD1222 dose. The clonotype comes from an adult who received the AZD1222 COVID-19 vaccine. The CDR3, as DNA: TGTGCCAGCAGCCACGAGGGACAGGGGGCGAGCTACGAGCAGTACTTC. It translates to CASSHEGQGASYEQYF.